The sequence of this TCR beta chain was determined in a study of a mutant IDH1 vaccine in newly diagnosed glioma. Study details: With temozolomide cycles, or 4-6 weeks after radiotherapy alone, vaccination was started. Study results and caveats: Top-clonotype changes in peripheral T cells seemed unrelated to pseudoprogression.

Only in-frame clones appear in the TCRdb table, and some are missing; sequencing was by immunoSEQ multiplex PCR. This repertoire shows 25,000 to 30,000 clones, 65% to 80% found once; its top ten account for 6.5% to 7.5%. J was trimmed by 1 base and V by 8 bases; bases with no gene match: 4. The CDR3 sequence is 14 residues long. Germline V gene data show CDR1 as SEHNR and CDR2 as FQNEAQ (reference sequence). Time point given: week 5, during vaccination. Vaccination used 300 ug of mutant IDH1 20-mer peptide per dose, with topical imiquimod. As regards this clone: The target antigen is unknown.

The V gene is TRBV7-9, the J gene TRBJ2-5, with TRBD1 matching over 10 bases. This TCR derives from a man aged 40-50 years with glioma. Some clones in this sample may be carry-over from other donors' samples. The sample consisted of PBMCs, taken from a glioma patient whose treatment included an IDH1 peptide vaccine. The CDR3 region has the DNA TGTGCCAGCGTCCGGGACAGGGGCCAAGAGACCCAGTACTTC. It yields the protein CASVRDRGQETQYF.